These 17 T cell receptor beta chains share one sample of origin, sequenced in a study of graft-versus-host responses after intestinal transplantation (dated by TCRdb to the early 2020s). Libraries were constructed by the immunoSEQ multiplex PCR assay. TCRdb obtained this table from immuneACCESS and retained in-frame rearrangements with V and J assigned. These tables miss some clones; where compared with another copy, unresolved V genes account for less than half of the shortfall, and the remainder is unexplained. This sample lists tens of thousands of clones; approximately 95% were detected once. About 0.55% of the sample is taken by the ten largest. Here the sequenced sample was PBMCs, taken 156 days after intestinal transplant. The receptors were sampled from a human patient who received an intestinal transplant, so some T cells may come from the graft donor.

J is TRBJ2-5 and V is TRBV6-6, with 11 positions matching TRBD2. V was clipped by 5 bases and J by 2 bases; unmatched bases: 7. The CDR3 consists of 16 residues. Looked up from germline, CDR1 is MNHNY and CDR2 is SVGAGI (reference sequence). CDR3 coding DNA: TGTGCCAGCAGTATAACGGGGACTAGCGGACAAGAGACCCAGTACTTC. Encoded protein: CASSITGTSGQETQYF.

J is TRBJ2-2 and V is TRBV23-1; possibly TRBD1 or TRBD2 for D (5 bases each). TRBV23-1 is marked as an open reading frame, function uncertain. Trimming stripped 0 bases from V and 2 bases from J, with 19 bases between. This CDR3 contains 19 residues. The CDR3 sequence is CASSQSRGRPPFNTGELFF. CDR3 DNA sequence: TGCGCCAGCAGTCAATCGAGGGGCCGTCCTCCCTTCAACACCGGGGAGCTGTTTTTT.

The V and J genes are TRBV28 and TRBJ2-5, with 7 bases lining up with TRBD2. V lost 5 bases to trimming and J lost 5 bases; unmatched junction nucleotides: 11. CDR1 and CDR2 from the germline V gene are MDHEN and SYDVKM. This CDR3 is 15 amino acids long. As DNA, the CDR3 is TGTGCCAGCAGTCCCACACCGGGAGGTCAGGAGACCCAGTACTTC. Residues: CASSPTPGGQETQYF.

This chain uses TRBV6-5 with TRBJ1-1; possibly TRBD1 for D (6 bases). Trimming removed 8 bases from V and 1 base from J, with 8 bases in between. Germline CDR1 reads MNHEY; CDR2 reads SVGAGI. The CDR3 runs 12 residues. In nucleotides, the CDR3 is TGTGCCAGCCCGACAGGGAACACTGAAGCTTTCTTT. Encoded protein: CASPTGNTEAFF.

The V and J genes are TRBV19 and TRBJ2-5; TRBD1 might be the D (5 bases). The V end was cut by 4 bases, the J end by 5 bases, with 14 bases between. Germline CDR1 reads LNHDA; CDR2 reads SQIVND (reference sequence). The CDR3 contains 14 residues. The CDR3 is CASSRHAGNETQYF. DNA for the CDR3: TGTGCCAGTAGTAGGCACGCAGGGAATGAGACCCAGTACTTC.

This clone was recorded only once. At one end the junction does not follow the germline gene, possibly because of a read error. The J gene is TRBJ2-2, the V gene TRBV6-6; 7 bases are a match to TRBD2. Germline V lookup: CDR1 MNHNY, CDR2 SVGAGI (reference sequence). This CDR3 has 16 residues. The CDR3 DNA follows: TGTGCCAGCAGTTACTCCCGGCGGGGGACCACCGGGGAGCTGATTTTT. It is translated as CASSYSRRGTTGELIF.

The chain is built from TRBV7-2 and TRBJ1-2; no reliable D call. The CDR3 has 15 residues. Germline V gene lookup returns CDR1 SGHTA and CDR2 FQGNSA. V dropped 1 base and J dropped 4 bases, with 13 bases sitting between them. The CDR3 nucleotides read TGTGCCAGCAGCTTAGAGGTGGGCGCTTTCTATGGCTACACCTTC. It yields the protein CASSLEVGAFYGYTF. The full variable domain, with the rest looked up from reference TRBV7-2 and TRBJ1-2, is GAGVSQSPSNKVTEKGKDVELRCDPISGHTALYWYRQSLGQGLEFLIYFQGNSAPDKSGLPSDRFSAERTGGSVSTLTIQRTQQEDSAVYLCASSLEVGAFYGYTFGSGTRLTVV.

The chain recombines TRBV14 with TRBJ2-7; tentative D call: TRBD2 (5 bases). The CDR3 loop spans 14 amino acids. Germline assignment: CDR1 SGHDN and CDR2 FVKESK. Deletions cut 4 bases from V and 4 bases from J, with 14 bases between. The CDR3 loop is CASSLRRSMYEQYF. The CDR3 DNA reads as TGTGCCAGCAGCCTCCGGAGGTCTATGTACGAGCAGTACTTC.

The chain uses TRBV11-2 and TRBJ1-5, with 7 bases matching TRBD1. CDR3 length: 15 amino acids. The germline V gene has CDR1 SGHAT and CDR2 FQNNGV. Trimming at V came to 4 bases and at J to 7 bases, leaving 10 bases not matched to a gene. CDR3 bases: TGTGCCAGCAGCTCGGCCCCGACAGGGAGACAGCCCCAGCATTTT. It codes for CASSSAPTGRQPQHF.

The V gene is TRBV30, the J gene TRBJ1-1; TRBD1 matches at 7 bases. Germline V CDR1 and CDR2: GTSNPN, SVGIG (reference sequence). The CDR3 has 12 amino acids. CDR3 DNA: TGTGCTACAGGGGAAGTGGACACTGAAGCTTTCTTT. Its protein product is CATGEVDTEAFF. Complete variable domain (other parts from reference TRBV30 and TRBJ1-1): SQTIHQWPATLVQPVGSPLSLECTVEGTSNPNLYWYRQAAGRGLQLLFYSVGIGQISSEVPQNLSASRPQDRQFILSSKKLLLSDSGFYLCATGEVDTEAFFGQGTRLTVV.

This chain connects TRBV7-6 to TRBJ2-1; D might be TRBD1 (5 bases). Trimming left V 4 bases short and J 3 bases short, with 10 bases between. This CDR3 is built from 14 residues. Germline V gene lookup returns CDR1 SGHVS and CDR2 FNYEAQ. CDR3 DNA sequence: TGTGCCAGCAGCTCAGAACAGGACTACAATGAGCAGTTCTTC. Its translation: CASSSEQDYNEQFF.

This clone was seen more than once but under ten times. This rearrangement joins TRBV7-6 to TRBJ2-5; TRBD2 might be the D (5 bases). In germline, CDR1 is SGHVS, CDR2 FNYEAQ. Trimming removed 2 bases from V and 1 base from J, with 11 bases in between. This CDR3 has 15 residues. In DNA form, the CDR3 reads TGTGCCAGCAGCTTAAGCGGCAGTCTCCAAGAGACCCAGTACTTC. It codes for CASSLSGSLQETQYF.

This rearrangement joins TRBV7-8 to TRBJ1-3, with no clear D. Germline V CDR1 and CDR2: SGHVS, FQNEAQ. The CDR3 has 15 residues. Trimming removed 5 bases at V and 0 bases at J, with 11 bases between. The CDR3 spells CASSLLRNSGNTIYF. The CDR3 nucleotides are TGTGCCAGCAGCCTCCTGCGGAACTCTGGAAACACCATATATTTT.

V is TRBV11-1 and J is TRBJ2-7, with 11 bases aligning to TRBD2. The junction had 9 bases not matched to a gene; V was cut back by 5 bases and J by 6 bases. The CDR3 has 15 residues. CDR1 and CDR2 from the germline V gene are SGHAT and FQDESV (reference sequence). CDR3 nucleotides: TGTGCCAGCAGCCAAACCGGGACTAGCGGCTCCGAGCAGTACTTC. Its protein is CASSQTGTSGSEQYF. The whole variable domain, remainder taken from reference TRBV11-1 and TRBJ2-7, is EAEVAQSPRYKITEKSQAVAFWCDPISGHATLYWYRQILGQGPELLVQFQDESVVDDSQLPKDRFSAERLKGVDSTLKIQPAELGDSAMYLCASSQTGTSGSEQYFGPGTRLTVT.

The V call is TRBV4-2, the J call TRBJ2-7, with D possibly being TRBD2 (5 bases). V was cut by 0 bases and J by 6 bases, with 18 bases left in between. Looked up from germline, CDR1 is LGHNA and CDR2 is YNFKEQ. CDR3 length: 16 amino acids. The CDR3 coding sequence is TGTGCCAGCAGCCAAGACGAACTAGAGAGGCCGGGCGAGCAGTACTTC. Translated: CASSQDELERPGEQYF.

This chain connects TRBV5-1 to TRBJ1-2, with 7 bases identical to TRBD1. The CDR3 runs 12 residues. V shed 4 bases and J 7 bases; nucleotides not matched to a gene: 4. The germline V gene has CDR1 SGHRS and CDR2 YFSETQ. CDR3 sequence: CASSADRVGYTF. The CDR3 region has the DNA TGCGCCAGCAGCGCCGACAGGGTTGGCTACACCTTC.

This clone was seen only once. This chain links TRBV4-2 with TRBJ1-3; the D is unclear. CDR1 and CDR2 from the germline V gene are LGHNA and YNFKEQ. CDR3 length: 16 residues. V dropped 0 bases and J dropped 2 bases, with 11 bases sitting between them. The CDR3: CASSQDRLRPGNTIYF. For the CDR3, the DNA is TGTGCCAGCAGCCAAGACCGCCTACGACCTGGAAACACCATATATTTT.